The T cell receptor beta chain under discussion was sequenced for a study of blood T cell repertoires in COVID-19. The overall study: Samples came from the United States, Italy and Spain, spanning acute and convalescent COVID-19.

Assay: immunoSEQ multiplex PCR; the TCRdb copy retains only in-frame clones and omits some. The sample yields approximately 200,000 clones, around nine tenths seen once. Points on this clone: The sample contains more than one DNA sequence encoding this CDR3.

This sequence was found in a woman under 40 who had been exposed to COVID-19. The specimen was PBMCs or T cells enriched from blood (not recorded which).

For the CDR3, the DNA is TGTGCCAGCTCACCGACAGCAACTAATGAAAAACTGTTTTTT. Protein: CASSPTATNEKLFF. The gene calls are TRBV18 and TRBJ1-4; tentative D call: TRBD1 (5 bases). Germline lookup yields CDR1 KGHSH and CDR2 LQKENI. This CDR3 has 14 residues. V lost 3 bases and J 0 bases, leaving 5 bases between the germline ends.